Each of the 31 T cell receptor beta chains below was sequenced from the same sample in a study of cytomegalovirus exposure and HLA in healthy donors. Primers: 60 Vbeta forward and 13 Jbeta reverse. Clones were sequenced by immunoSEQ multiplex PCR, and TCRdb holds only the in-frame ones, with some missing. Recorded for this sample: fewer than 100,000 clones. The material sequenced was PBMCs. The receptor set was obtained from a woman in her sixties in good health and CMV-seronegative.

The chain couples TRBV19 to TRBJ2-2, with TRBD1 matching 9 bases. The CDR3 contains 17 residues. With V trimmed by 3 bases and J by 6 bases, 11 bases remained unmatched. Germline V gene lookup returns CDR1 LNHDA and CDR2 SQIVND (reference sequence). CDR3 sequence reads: CASSMPVGTGISGELFF. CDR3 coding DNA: TGTGCCAGTAGTATGCCGGTCGGGACAGGGATCTCCGGGGAGCTGTTTTTT.

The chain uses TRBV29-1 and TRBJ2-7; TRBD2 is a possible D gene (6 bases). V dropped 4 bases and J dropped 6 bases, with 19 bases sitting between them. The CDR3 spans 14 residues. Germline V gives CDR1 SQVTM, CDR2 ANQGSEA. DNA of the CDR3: TGCAGCGTTGGGGGACTCCGGACTATGGGCGAGCAGTACTTC. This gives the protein CSVGGLRTMGEQYF.

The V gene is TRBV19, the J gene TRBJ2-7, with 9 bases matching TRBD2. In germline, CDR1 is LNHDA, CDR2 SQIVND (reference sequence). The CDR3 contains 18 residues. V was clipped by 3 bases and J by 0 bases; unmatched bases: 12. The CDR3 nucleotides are TGTGCCAGTAGTATTCAAGGCCTAGCGGGACAAATCTCCTACGAGCAGTACTTC. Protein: CASSIQGLAGQISYEQYF. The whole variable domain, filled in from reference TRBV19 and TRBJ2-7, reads DGGITQSPKYLFRKEGQNVTLSCEQNLNHDAMYWYRQDPGQGLRLIYYSQIVNDFQKGDIAEGYSVSREKKESFPLTVTSAQKNPTAFYLCASSIQGLAGQISYEQYFGPGTRLTVT.

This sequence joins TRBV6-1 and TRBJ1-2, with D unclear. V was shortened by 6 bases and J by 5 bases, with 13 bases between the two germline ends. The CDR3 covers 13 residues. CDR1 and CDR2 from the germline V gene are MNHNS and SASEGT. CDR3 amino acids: CASSDYMGYGYTF. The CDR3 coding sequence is TGTGCCAGCAGCGACTACATGGGTTATGGCTACACCTTC.

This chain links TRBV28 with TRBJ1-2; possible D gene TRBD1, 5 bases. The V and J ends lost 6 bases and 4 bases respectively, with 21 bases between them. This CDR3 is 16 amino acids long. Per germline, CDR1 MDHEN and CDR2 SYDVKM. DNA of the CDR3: TGTGCCAGCAGGTTGAGCAGGCCCGGGGGTTTCTATGGCTACACCTTC. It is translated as CASRLSRPGGFYGYTF.

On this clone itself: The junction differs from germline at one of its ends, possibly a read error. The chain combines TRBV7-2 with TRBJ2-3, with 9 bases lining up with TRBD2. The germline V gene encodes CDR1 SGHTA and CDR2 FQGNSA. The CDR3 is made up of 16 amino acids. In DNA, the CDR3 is TGTGCCAGCAGCTTAGTCCGCGGGAGGGCAACAGATGCGCAGTATTTT. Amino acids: CASSLVRGRATDAQYF.

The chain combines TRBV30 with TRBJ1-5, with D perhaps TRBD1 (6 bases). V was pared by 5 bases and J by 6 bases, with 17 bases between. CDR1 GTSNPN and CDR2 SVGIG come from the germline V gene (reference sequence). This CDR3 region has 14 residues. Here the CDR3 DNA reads TGTGCCTGGGGGGCAGGGGCAGGCCCTCAGCCCCAGCATTTT. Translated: CAWGAGAGPQPQHF.

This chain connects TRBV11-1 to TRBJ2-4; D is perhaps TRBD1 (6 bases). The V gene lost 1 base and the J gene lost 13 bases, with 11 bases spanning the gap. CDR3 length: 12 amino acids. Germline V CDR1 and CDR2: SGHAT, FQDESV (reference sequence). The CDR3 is CASSLEGGSQYF. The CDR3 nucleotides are TGTGCCAGCAGCTTAGAAGGGGGTTCCCAGTACTTC.

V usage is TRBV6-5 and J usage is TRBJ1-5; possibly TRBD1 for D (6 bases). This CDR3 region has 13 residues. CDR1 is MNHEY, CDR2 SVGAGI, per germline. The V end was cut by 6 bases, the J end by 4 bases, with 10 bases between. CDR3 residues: CASRDRRNQPQHF. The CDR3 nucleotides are TGTGCCAGCAGAGACAGGCGAAATCAGCCCCAGCATTTT.

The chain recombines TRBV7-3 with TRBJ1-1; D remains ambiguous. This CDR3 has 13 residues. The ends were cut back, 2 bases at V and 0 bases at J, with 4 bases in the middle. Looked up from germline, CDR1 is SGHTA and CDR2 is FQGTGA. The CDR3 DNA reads TGTGCCAGCAGCTTAGAGATGAACACTGAAGCTTTCTTT. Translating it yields CASSLEMNTEAFF.

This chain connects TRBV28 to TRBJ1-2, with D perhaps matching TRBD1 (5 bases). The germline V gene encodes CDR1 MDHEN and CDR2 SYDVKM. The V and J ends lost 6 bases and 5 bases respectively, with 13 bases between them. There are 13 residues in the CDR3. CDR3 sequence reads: CASSPGPGYGYTF. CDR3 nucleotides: TGTGCCAGCAGCCCCGGGCCAGGGTATGGCTACACCTTC.

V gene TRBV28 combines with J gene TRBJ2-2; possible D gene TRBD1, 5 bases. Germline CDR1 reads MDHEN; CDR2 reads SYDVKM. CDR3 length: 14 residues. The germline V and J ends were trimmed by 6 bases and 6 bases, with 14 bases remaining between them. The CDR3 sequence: CASRGQGDAGELFF. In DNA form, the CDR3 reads TGTGCCAGCAGGGGGCAGGGCGATGCCGGGGAGCTGTTTTTT.

The CDR3 DNA follows: TGTGCCAGCAGCCAAGATCCCAGGGGGACGGGGGAGACCCAGTACTTC. Protein product: CASSQDPRGTGETQYF. The rearrangement uses TRBV4-2 and TRBJ2-5; 7 nucleotides align to TRBD1. With 0 bases clipped from V and 5 bases from J, the junction kept 9 bases outside the gene matches. Germline V lookup: CDR1 LGHNA, CDR2 YNFKEQ. The CDR3 totals 16 residues.

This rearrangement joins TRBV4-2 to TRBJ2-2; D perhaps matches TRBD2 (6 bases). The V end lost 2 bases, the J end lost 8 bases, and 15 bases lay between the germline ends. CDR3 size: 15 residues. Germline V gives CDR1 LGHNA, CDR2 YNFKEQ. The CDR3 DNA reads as TGTGCCAGCAGCCAAAACGTCGGGAGCTCAGGGGAGCTGTTTTTT. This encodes CASSQNVGSSGELFF.

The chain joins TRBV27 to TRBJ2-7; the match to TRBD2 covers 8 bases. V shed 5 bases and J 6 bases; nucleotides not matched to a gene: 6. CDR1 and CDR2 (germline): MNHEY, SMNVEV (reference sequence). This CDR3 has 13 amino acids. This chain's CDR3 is CASSDTAGAEQYF. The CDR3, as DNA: TGTGCCAGCAGTGACACAGCGGGAGCCGAGCAGTACTTC.

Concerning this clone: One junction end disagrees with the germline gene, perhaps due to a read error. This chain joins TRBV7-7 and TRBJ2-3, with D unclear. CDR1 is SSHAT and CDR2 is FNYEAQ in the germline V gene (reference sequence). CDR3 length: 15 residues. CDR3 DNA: TGTGCTAGCAGCCGTAGTAGAACTAGCACAGATACGCAGTATTTT. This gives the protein CASSRSRTSTDTQYF.

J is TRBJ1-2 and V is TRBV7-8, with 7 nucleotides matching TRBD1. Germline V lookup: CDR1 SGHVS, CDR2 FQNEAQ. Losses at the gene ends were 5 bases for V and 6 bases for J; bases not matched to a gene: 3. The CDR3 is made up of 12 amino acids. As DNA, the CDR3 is TGTGCCAGCAGCCAGACAGGGAATGGCTACACCTTC. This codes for CASSQTGNGYTF.

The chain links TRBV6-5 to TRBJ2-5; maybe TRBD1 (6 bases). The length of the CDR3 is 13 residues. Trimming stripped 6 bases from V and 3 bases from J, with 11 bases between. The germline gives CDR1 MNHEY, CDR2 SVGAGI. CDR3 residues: CASRTQGKETQYF. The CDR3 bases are TGTGCCAGCAGGACCCAGGGGAAAGAGACCCAGTACTTC.

CDR3 coding DNA: TGTGCCAGCAAACTTGTCACTAGCGGGCAACACAGGGGAGATACGCAGTATTTT. Protein: CASKLVTSGQHRGDTQYF. The chain has TRBV18 and TRBJ2-3; TRBD2 matches 9 bases. With 8 bases clipped from V and 5 bases from J, the junction kept 20 bases outside the gene matches. CDR3 length: 18 residues. Germline V lookup: CDR1 KGHSH, CDR2 LQKENI.

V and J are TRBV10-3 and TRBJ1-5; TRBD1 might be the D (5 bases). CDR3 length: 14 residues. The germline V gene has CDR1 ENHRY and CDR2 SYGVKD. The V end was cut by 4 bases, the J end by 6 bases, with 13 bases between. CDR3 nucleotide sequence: TGTGCCATCAGTGCACAGGAAGTGAGTCAGCCCCAGCATTTT. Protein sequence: CAISAQEVSQPQHF.

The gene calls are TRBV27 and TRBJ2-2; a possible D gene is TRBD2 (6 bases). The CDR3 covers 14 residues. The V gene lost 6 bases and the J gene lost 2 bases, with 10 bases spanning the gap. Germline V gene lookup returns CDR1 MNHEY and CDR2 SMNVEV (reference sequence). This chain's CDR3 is CASRTSRNTGELFF. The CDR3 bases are TGTGCCAGCAGGACTAGTCGTAACACCGGGGAGCTGTTTTTT.

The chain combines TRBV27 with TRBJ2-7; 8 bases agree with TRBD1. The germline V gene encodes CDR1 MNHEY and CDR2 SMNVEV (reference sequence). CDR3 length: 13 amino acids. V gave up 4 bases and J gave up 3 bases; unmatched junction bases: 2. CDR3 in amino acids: CASSWDRRYEQYF. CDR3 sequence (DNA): TGTGCCAGCAGTTGGGACAGGCGCTACGAGCAGTACTTC.

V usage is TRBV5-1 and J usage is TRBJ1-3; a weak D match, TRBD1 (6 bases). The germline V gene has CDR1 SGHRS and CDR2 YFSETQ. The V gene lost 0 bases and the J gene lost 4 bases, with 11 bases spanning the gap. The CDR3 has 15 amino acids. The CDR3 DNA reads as TGCGCCAGCAGCTTGGCCGCAGGGGCGGGAAACACCATATATTTT. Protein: CASSLAAGAGNTIYF. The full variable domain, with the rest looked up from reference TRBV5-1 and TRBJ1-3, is KAGVTQTPRYLIKTRGQQVTLSCSPISGHRSVSWYQQTPGQGLQFLFEYFSETQRNKGNFPGRFSGRQFSNSRSEMNVSTLELGDSALYLCASSLAAGAGNTIYFGEGSWLTVV.

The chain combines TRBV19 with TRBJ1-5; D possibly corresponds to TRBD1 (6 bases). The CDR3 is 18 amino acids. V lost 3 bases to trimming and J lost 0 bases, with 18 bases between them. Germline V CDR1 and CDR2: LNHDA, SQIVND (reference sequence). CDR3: CASSILSTGRFSNQPQHF. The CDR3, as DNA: TGTGCCAGTAGTATTCTTTCAACAGGGCGATTTAGCAATCAGCCCCAGCATTTT.

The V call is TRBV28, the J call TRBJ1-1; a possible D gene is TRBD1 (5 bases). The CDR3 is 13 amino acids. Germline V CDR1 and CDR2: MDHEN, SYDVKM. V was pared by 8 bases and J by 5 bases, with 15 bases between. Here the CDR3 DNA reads TGTGCCAGCTATGACAGCAAGGCTACTGAAGCTTTCTTT. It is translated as CASYDSKATEAFF. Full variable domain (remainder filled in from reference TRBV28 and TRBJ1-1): DVKVTQSSRYLVKRTGEKVFLECVQDMDHENMFWYRQDPGLGLRLIYFSYDVKMKEKGDIPEGYSVSREKKERFSLILESASTNQTSMYLCASYDSKATEAFFGQGTRLTVV.

The CDR3 DNA sequence: TGTGCCAGCAGCTTAGTGTCCCGTGGGAGGCCCCAGCATTTT. This encodes CASSLVSRGRPQHF. This rearrangement joins TRBV7-2 to TRBJ1-5; D unclear. The V gene's germline CDR1 is SGHTA and CDR2 FQGNSA. CDR3 length: 14 residues. Trimming cost V 1 base and J 9 bases, with 13 bases left between them.

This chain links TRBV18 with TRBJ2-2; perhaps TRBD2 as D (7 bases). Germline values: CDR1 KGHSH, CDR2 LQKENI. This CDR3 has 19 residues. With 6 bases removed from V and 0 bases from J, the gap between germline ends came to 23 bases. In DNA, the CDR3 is TGTGCCAGCTCGGAACAGCCGGGGGGCGAAAGAACGAACACCGGGGAGCTGTTTTTT. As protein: CASSEQPGGERTNTGELFF.

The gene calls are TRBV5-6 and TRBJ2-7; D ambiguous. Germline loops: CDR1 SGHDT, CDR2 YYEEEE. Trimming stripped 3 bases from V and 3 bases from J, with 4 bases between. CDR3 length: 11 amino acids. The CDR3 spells CASSSNYEQYF. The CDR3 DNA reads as TGTGCCAGCAGCTCCAACTACGAGCAGTACTTC.

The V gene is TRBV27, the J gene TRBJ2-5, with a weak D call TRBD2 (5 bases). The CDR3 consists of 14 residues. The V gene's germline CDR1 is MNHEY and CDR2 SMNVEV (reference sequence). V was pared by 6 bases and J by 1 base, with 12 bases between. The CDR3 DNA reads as TGTGCCAGCAGATTAGCGCCCCCCCAAGAGACCCAGTACTTC. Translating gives CASRLAPPQETQYF.

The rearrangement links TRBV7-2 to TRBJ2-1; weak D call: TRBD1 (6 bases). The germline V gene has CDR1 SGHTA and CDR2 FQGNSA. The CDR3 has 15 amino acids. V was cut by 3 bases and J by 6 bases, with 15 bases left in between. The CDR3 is CASSFTGFVSNEQFF. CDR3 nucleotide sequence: TGTGCCAGCAGCTTCACAGGGTTTGTTAGCAATGAGCAGTTCTTC.

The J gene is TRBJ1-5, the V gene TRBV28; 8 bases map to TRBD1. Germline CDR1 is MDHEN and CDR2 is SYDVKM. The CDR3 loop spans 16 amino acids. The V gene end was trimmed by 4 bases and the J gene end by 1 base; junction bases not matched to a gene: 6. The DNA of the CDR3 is TGTGCCAGCAGTTCTTCCCAGGGGGCGAGCAATCAGCCCCAGCATTTT. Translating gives CASSSSQGASNQPQHF.